This T cell receptor (beta chain) was sequenced during a study of blood T cell repertoires in COVID-19. How the authors handled the data: Counts of nucleated cells, estimated from reference gene primer amplification, were obtained. The data were produced by immunoSEQ multiplex PCR, yet TCRdb's version contains in-frame clones alone and is incomplete. V, J and clone size were drawn from that table, and D and trimming were deduced from the DNA. In the table there are 200,000 to 250,000 clones, about 85% of which are singletons. This CDR3 contains 15 residues. Trimming removed 4 bases at V and 6 bases at J, with 20 bases between. Germline CDR1 and CDR2: SGHRS and YFSETQ.

This TCR derives from a man in his forties with acute or convalescent COVID-19. The sample comprised peripheral blood. The chain uses TRBV5-1 and TRBJ2-7, with D perhaps matching TRBD2 (5 bases). The CDR3 reads CASSTEGGQVGEQYF. The DNA for the CDR3 is TGCGCCAGCAGCACGGAAGGCGGGCAGGTAGGCGAGCAGTACTTC.